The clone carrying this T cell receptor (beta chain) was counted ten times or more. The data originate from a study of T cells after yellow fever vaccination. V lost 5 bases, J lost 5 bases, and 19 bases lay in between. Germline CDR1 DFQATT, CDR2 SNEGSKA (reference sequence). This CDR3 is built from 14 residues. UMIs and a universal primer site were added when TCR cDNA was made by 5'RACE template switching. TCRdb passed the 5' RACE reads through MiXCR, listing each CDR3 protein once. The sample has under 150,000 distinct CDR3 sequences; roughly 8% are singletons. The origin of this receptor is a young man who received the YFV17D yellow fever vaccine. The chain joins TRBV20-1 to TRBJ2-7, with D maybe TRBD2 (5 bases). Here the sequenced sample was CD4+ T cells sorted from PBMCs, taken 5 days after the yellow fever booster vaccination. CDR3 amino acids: CSAPLRFPRDEQYF. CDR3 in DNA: TGCAGTGCTCCCTTACGATTCCCGAGGGACGAGCAGTACTTC.